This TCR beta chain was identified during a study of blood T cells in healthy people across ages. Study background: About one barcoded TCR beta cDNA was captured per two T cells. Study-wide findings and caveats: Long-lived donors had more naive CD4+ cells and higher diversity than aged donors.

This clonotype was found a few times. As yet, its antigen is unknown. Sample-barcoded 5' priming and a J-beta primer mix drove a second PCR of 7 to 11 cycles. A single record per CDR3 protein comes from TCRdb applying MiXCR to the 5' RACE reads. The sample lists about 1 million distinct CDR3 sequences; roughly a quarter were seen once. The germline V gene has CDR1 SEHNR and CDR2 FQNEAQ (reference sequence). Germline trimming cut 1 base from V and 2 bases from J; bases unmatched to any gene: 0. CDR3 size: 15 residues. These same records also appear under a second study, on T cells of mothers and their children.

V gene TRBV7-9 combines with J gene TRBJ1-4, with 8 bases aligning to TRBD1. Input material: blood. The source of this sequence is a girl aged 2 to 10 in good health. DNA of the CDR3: TGTGCCAGCAGCTTAGGGACAGGGACTAATGAAAAACTGTTTTTT. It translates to CASSLGTGTNEKLFF.